Following are 15 T cell receptor beta chains from one sample sequenced in a study of beta chain features in type 1 diabetes. Study-wide findings and caveats: All four CD4+ subsets of Type 1 diabetes patients contained TCRB CDR3s that were moderately but significantly shorter.

No antigen has been assigned to these receptors. What was sequenced were expressed TCRB transcripts, since all of the isolated RNA had been reverse transcribed. Assay: immunoSEQ multiplex PCR; the TCRdb copy retains only in-frame clones and omits some. Among some 640,000 clones listed, roughly 13% were seen once. The sequenced sample was naive CD4+ T cells from blood. The receptors were gathered from a man in his late teens or twenties with type 1 diabetes.

The rearrangement links TRBV9 to TRBJ2-5; weak D call: TRBD2 (5 bases). Germline-derived CDR1 and CDR2 are SGDLS and YYNGEE. The V end was cut by 0 bases, the J end by 1 base, with 22 bases between. The CDR3 extends over 19 amino acids. CDR3 sequence: CASSVGRTEGLPFQETQYF. DNA for the CDR3: TGTGCCAGCAGCGTAGGGAGGACTGAGGGCCTGCCCTTCCAAGAGACCCAGTACTTC.

This clone has more than one count but fewer than ten. The rearrangement links TRBV28 to TRBJ2-2, with D unclear. Trimming shortened V by 6 bases and J by 4 bases, and 9 bases separated the two germline ends. CDR3 length: 13 amino acids. The germline CDR1 and CDR2 sequences are MDHEN and SYDVKM. CDR3 sequence reads: CASRGSTTGELFF. The CDR3 DNA reads TGTGCCAGCAGGGGGTCGACCACCGGGGAGCTGTTTTTT. Full variable domain (missing parts from reference TRBV28 and TRBJ2-2): DVKVTQSSRYLVKRTGEKVFLECVQDMDHENMFWYRQDPGLGLRLIYFSYDVKMKEKGDIPEGYSVSREKKERFSLILESASTNQTSMYLCASRGSTTGELFFGEGSRLTVL.

V is TRBV2 and J is TRBJ2-5, with unresolved D. The CDR3 is 15 amino acids. Germline V lookup: CDR1 SNHLY, CDR2 FYNNEI. The V end was cut by 6 bases, the J end by 5 bases, with 19 bases between. The CDR3 loop reads CASSPAPGQVETQYF. CDR3 nucleotide sequence: TGTGCCAGCAGCCCCGCCCCTGGGCAGGTGGAGACCCAGTACTTC.

The J gene is TRBJ2-6, the V gene TRBV29-1; weak D call: TRBD1 (5 bases). V was shortened by 7 bases and J by 9 bases, with 13 bases between the two germline ends. Per the germline V gene, CDR1 is SQVTM and CDR2 is ANQGSEA. The CDR3 extends over 12 amino acids. CDR3 sequence: CSAHQGSNVLTF. The CDR3 DNA reads TGCAGCGCCCACCAGGGTAGCAACGTCCTGACTTTC.

The rearrangement joins TRBV29-1 to TRBJ2-7; 8 bases agree with TRBD1. The CDR3 consists of 12 residues. CDR1 is SQVTM and CDR2 is ANQGSEA in the germline V gene. V lost 6 bases, J lost 2 bases, and 3 bases stayed unmatched. CDR3: CSVMTGAYEQYF. The CDR3 nucleotides are TGCAGCGTAATGACAGGGGCCTACGAGCAGTACTTC.

This clone has more than one count but fewer than ten. The V call is TRBV28, the J call TRBJ2-7, with D unclear. The CDR3 spans 13 residues. Germline CDR1 MDHEN, CDR2 SYDVKM. The V gene lost 2 bases and the J gene lost 5 bases, with 10 bases spanning the gap. The chain's CDR3 is CASSLRIAHEQYF. In DNA form, the CDR3 reads TGTGCCAGCAGTTTAAGGATAGCCCACGAGCAGTACTTC.

The genes are TRBV5-4 and TRBJ2-1; D gene uncertain. Per germline, CDR1 SGHNT and CDR2 YYREEE (reference sequence). The CDR3 sequence is 15 residues long. Trimming took off 1 base at V and 9 bases at J, with 17 bases between the two ends. CDR3: CASSLLGVFDGEQFF. The CDR3 nucleotides read TGTGCCAGCAGCTTGCTAGGAGTGTTCGACGGTGAGCAGTTCTTC.

This clone occurred a few times. The gene calls are TRBV5-5 and TRBJ2-5; a possible D gene is TRBD2 (6 bases). This CDR3 region has 13 residues. Between the trimmed V and J ends, which lost 4 bases and 5 bases, there was a span of 12 bases. CDR1 is SGHKS, CDR2 YYEKEE, per germline (reference sequence). The CDR3, as DNA: TGTGCCAGCAGCCCCGGGAGTCGGGAGACCCAGTACTTC. Amino acids: CASSPGSRETQYF.

This clone was seen more than once but under ten times. The V gene is TRBV19, the J gene TRBJ1-1; 10 nucleotides agree with TRBD1. Germline trimming cut 4 bases from V and 10 bases from J; bases unmatched to any gene: 12. Germline values: CDR1 LNHDA, CDR2 SQIVND (reference sequence). CDR3 size: 15 residues. The CDR3 loop is CASSTWTGGRVLAFF. The CDR3, as DNA: TGTGCCAGTAGTACCTGGACAGGGGGAAGAGTTCTAGCTTTCTTT.

This clone was seen only a few times. The rearrangement joins TRBV7-2 to TRBJ2-5; 8 nucleotides line up with TRBD1. CDR3 length equals 14 residues. Germline V gene sequence: CDR1 SGHTA, CDR2 FQGNSA. V dropped 5 bases and J dropped 4; count of bases not matched to a gene: 6. CDR3 region: CASSAQGARETQYF. CDR3 sequence (DNA): TGTGCCAGCAGCGCTCAGGGGGCGAGAGAGACCCAGTACTTC.

The V and J genes are TRBV6-5 and TRBJ1-1, with 12 nucleotides matching TRBD1. This CDR3 comprises 16 residues. V gave up 0 bases and J gave up 4 bases; unmatched junction bases: 3. Germline values: CDR1 MNHEY, CDR2 SVGAGI. The CDR3 DNA sequence: TGTGCCAGCAGTTACTCGAAGGGACAGGGGGCCACTGAAGCTTTCTTT. Amino acid sequence: CASSYSKGQGATEAFF.

A word on this clone: Other DNA sequences from this sample encode an identical CDR3 as well. V usage is TRBV29-1 and J usage is TRBJ2-7; D might be TRBD2 (6 bases). V was clipped by 4 bases and J by 0 bases, with 7 bases between them. This CDR3 spans 12 amino acids. Per germline, CDR1 SQVTM and CDR2 ANQGSEA. The CDR3 here is CSVGDSSYEQYF. The CDR3 bases are TGCAGCGTTGGGGACTCCTCCTACGAGCAGTACTTC.

The V call is TRBV7-9, the J call TRBJ2-1; 9 bases are shared with TRBD2. CDR3 size: 15 residues. CDR1 SEHNR and CDR2 FQNEAQ come from the germline V gene (reference sequence). The junction had 7 bases not matched to a gene; V was cut back by 5 bases and J by 5 bases. This CDR3 is CASSPVAGVHNEQFF. The CDR3 coding sequence is TGTGCCAGCAGCCCGGTAGCGGGGGTCCACAATGAGCAGTTCTTC.

This chain connects TRBV7-9 to TRBJ2-7, with D unclear. The CDR3 has 16 amino acids. Trimming stripped 1 base from V and 0 bases from J, with 13 bases between. Per the germline V gene, CDR1 is SEHNR and CDR2 is FQNEAQ (reference sequence). For the CDR3, the DNA is TGTGCCAGCAGCTTAGTAGGCCCAGCCCGCTCCTACGAGCAGTACTTC. Translated, it gives CASSLVGPARSYEQYF.

Here the CDR3 DNA reads TGTGCCAGCAGCCAAACTAGCGGGGGGATCTACGAGCAGTACTTC. Its translation is CASSQTSGGIYEQYF. This sequence joins TRBV4-2 and TRBJ2-7, with 12 bases aligning to TRBD2. The V segment lost 2 bases and the J segment 3 bases; nucleotides outside the gene matches: 2. Germline values: CDR1 LGHNA, CDR2 YNFKEQ. The CDR3 has 15 residues.